A selection of T cell receptor beta chains follows, all from one sample in a study of siplizumab effects on memory and regulatory T cells. Generated by immunoSEQ multiplex PCR, the TCRdb table keeps only in-frame clones and is missing some. This sample has about 110,000 clones, with roughly 92% found just once. What was sequenced was CD4+ T cells sorted from blood. These receptors were taken from a human donor in good health. Both conserved end residues are part of each CDR3. A D gene is named only where the DNA matches it firmly. Rows give clone size only sometimes, using once, few, many, or a class for an expanded clone.

J	size	D	V	DNA	CDR3
TRBJ2-1	-	-	TRBV4-2	TGTGCCAGCAGCCAAGACACCAAGAGTTCCTACAATGAGCAGTTCTTC	CASSQDTKSSYNEQFF
TRBJ2-3	-	-	TRBV4-1	TGCGCCAGCAGCCAAGTGGGTATGGAGAGAGGCACAGATACGCAGTATTTT	CASSQVGMERGTDTQYF
TRBJ2-1	-	TRBD1	TRBV7-6	TGTGCCAGCAGCTTGACCGGGACAGGGAACAGAGATGAGCAGTTCTTC	CASSLTGTGNRDEQFF
TRBJ2-3	-	-	TRBV5-4	TGTGCCAGCAAACCTTACAGGGGGGGCACCGGCACAGATACGCAGTATTTT	CASKPYRGGTGTDTQYF
TRBJ2-5	-	-	TRBV6-6	TGTGCCAGCGCGGAGGTGGGAGAGACCCAGTACTTC	CASAEVGETQYF
TRBJ2-7	-	-	TRBV6-5	TGTGCCAGCAGTTACTTATTAGGCTCCTACGAGCAGTACTTC	CASSYLLGSYEQYF
TRBJ2-3	-	TRBD2	TRBV5-1	TGCGCCAGCAGCCAGGGACTAGCGGGATACACTAGCACAGATACGCAGTATTTT	CASSQGLAGYTSTDTQYF
TRBJ2-3	-	TRBD2	TRBV9	TGTGCCAGCAGCGCTAGCGGGAGAACAGATACGCAGTATTTT	CASSASGRTDTQYF
TRBJ1-2	-	-	TRBV4-1	TGCGCCAGCAGCCAAGGAACGATTATTAGGCCCTTCTATGGCTACACCTTC	CASSQGTIIRPFYGYTF
TRBJ1-2	-	TRBD1	TRBV5-5	TGTGCCAGCAGCACCACGCCGGGACAGGGGTATGGCTACACCTTC	CASSTTPGQGYGYTF
TRBJ2-7	-	-	TRBV6-6	TGTGCCAGCCTAGGGGGGGGCACCTACGAGCAGTACTTC	CASLGGGTYEQYF
TRBJ2-7	-	-	TRBV2	TGTGCCAGCATGGCAGAGGGCCCCTACGAGCAGTACTTC	CASMAEGPYEQYF
TRBJ2-7	-	TRBD2	TRBV6-6	TGTGCCAGCAGTTACTCCACTAGCGGGGGCTACGAGCAGTACTTC	CASSYSTSGGYEQYF
TRBJ2-5	-	-	TRBV4-1	TGCGCCAGCAGCTTCCTGTTTACCGAGACCCAGTACTTC	CASSFLFTETQYF
TRBJ2-7	-	-	TRBV2	TGTGCCAGCCGACAGACCTACGAGCAGTACTTC	CASRQTYEQYF
TRBJ2-1	-	-	TRBV9	TGTGCCAGCAGCGTAGAATTTGGGGTGAATGAGCAGTTCTTC	CASSVEFGVNEQFF
TRBJ1-6	-	-	TRBV27	TGTGCCAGCAGTTCGGAGGTCTCGTCACCCCTCCACTTT	CASSSEVSSPLHF
TRBJ2-3	-	-	TRBV5-1	TGCGCCAGCAGCTTGTTCAGGGAGTCTCGGGATACGCAGTATTTT	CASSLFRESRDTQYF
TRBJ2-3	once	TRBD1	TRBV6-5	TGTGCCAGCAGCGACCCGGGACAGAATACGCAGTATTTT	CASSDPGQNTQYF
TRBJ2-5	-	-	TRBV29-1	TGCAGCGTTGAAGCCAGGGGAAGGGGGACCCAGTACTTC	CSVEARGRGTQYF
TRBJ2-2	-	-	TRBV2	TGTGCCAGCAGTCTTCCTCCGGGCCAACAGGGCACCGGGGAGCTGTTTTTT	CASSLPPGQQGTGELFF
TRBJ1-6	-	-	TRBV5-6	TGTGCCAGCAGCTTGATCGGCGCCTATAATTCACCCCTCCACTTT	CASSLIGAYNSPLHF